This T cell receptor beta chain was sequenced during a study of blood T cells in healthy people across ages. Study results and limitations: The diversity estimates, figures obtained from one million T cells, were considered underestimates. Naive CD4+ cells and diversity were both higher in long-lived donors than in aged donors.

Donors were systemically healthy Caucasian individuals from Russia aged roughly 6 to 100 years. Extractions gave at least 5.5 micrograms of total RNA per sample. Trimming cost V 4 bases and J 3 bases, with 13 bases left between them. CDR3 length: 14 amino acids. Germline assignment: CDR1 SGHDT and CDR2 YYEEEE. PCR was performed a second time for about 7 to 11 cycles using a sample-barcoded 5' primer and a J-beta primer mix. TCRdb ran MiXCR on the 5' RACE reads and lists one entry per CDR3 protein. The sample carries roughly 640,000 distinct CDR3 sequences, around 31% recorded once. In regard to this clonotype: Its specificity is unknown.

The origin of this receptor is a woman of 80 years or more in good health. The chain employs TRBV5-6 and TRBJ1-2; D is undetermined. Sequenced sample: blood. This CDR3 reads CASSPIDRDYGYTF. In DNA form, the CDR3 reads TGTGCCAGCAGCCCAATCGACCGAGACTATGGCTACACCTTC. Looking up the rest from reference TRBV5-6 and TRBJ1-2 gives the full variable domain: DAGVTQSPTHLIKTRGQQVTLRCSPKSGHDTVSWYQQALGQGPQFIFQYYEEEERQRGNFPDRFSGHQFPNYSSELNVNALLLGDSALYLCASSPIDRDYGYTFGSGTRLTVV.